The rows below give T cell receptor beta chains drawn from one sample of a study of CD8+CD57+ T cells in acquired aplastic anemia. TCRdb itself ran the reads through MiXCR, one entry per CDR3 protein. The table includes about 98,000 distinct CDR3 sequences, less than 75% detected once. Sequences were obtained from sorted CD4+, CD8+, or CD8+CD57+ T cells (not recorded which) from PBMCs. The receptors stem from a human donor with aplastic anemia. Both conserved end residues are part of each CDR3. The order of the fields is V gene, J gene, clone size, D gene, CDR3 DNA, CDR3 protein. The D gene is left open where the match is weak. Not all rows give a size; the values are once, few, many and, for expanded clones, a class.

v_call: TRBV10-3
j_call: TRBJ2-4
clone_size: many
d_call: -
cdr3_nt: TGTGCCATCAGTGAGGAAAAGGGGGGGGCCAAAAACATTCAGTACTTC
cdr3_aa: CAISEEKGGAKNIQYF

v_call: TRBV5-1
j_call: TRBJ1-2
clone_size: -
d_call: TRBD1
cdr3_nt: TGCGCCAGCGCTGTCGGGGACAGGGGGCGGAACTATGGCTACACCTTC
cdr3_aa: CASAVGDRGRNYGYTF

v_call: TRBV19
j_call: TRBJ2-7
clone_size: -
d_call: -
cdr3_nt: TGTGCCAGTAGTATAGACATCGCAGGTACCTACGAGCAGTACTTC
cdr3_aa: CASSIDIAGTYEQYF

v_call: TRBV2
j_call: TRBJ1-3
clone_size: once
d_call: -
cdr3_nt: TGTGCCAGCAGTGAAGGACTCCACTCTGGAAACACCATATATTTT
cdr3_aa: CASSEGLHSGNTIYF

v_call: TRBV5-6
j_call: TRBJ2-1
clone_size: -
d_call: -
cdr3_nt: TGTGCCAGCAGCTTAAGTTCGAATGAGCAGTTCTTC
cdr3_aa: CASSLSSNEQFF

v_call: TRBV25-1
j_call: TRBJ2-2
clone_size: once
d_call: -
cdr3_nt: TGTGCCAGCAGTGAATCCCCACAAGGAGGCACCGGGGAGCTGTTTTTT
cdr3_aa: CASSESPQGGTGELFF

v_call: TRBV7-3
j_call: TRBJ1-2
clone_size: -
d_call: -
cdr3_nt: TGTGCCAGCAGCTTCGCCGGGCCGGGGCAGGGAGGGCAGGGAGGCTACACCTTC
cdr3_aa: CASSFAGPGQGGQGGYTF

v_call: TRBV15
j_call: TRBJ2-7
clone_size: few
d_call: -
cdr3_nt: TGTGCCACCAGCAGCAGGGGGGGTTCCTACGAGCAGTACTTC
cdr3_aa: CATSSRGGSYEQYF

v_call: TRBV10-2
j_call: TRBJ2-1
clone_size: -
d_call: TRBD2
cdr3_nt: TGCGCCAGCAGACCCGGGACTAGCGGGTTGGATGAGCAGTTCTTC
cdr3_aa: CASRPGTSGLDEQFF

v_call: TRBV20-1
j_call: TRBJ1-6
clone_size: few
d_call: -
cdr3_nt: TGCAGTGCTAGAGAAGGACGATTATCCGCACCCCTCCACTTT
cdr3_aa: CSAREGRLSAPLHF

v_call: TRBV24-1
j_call: TRBJ2-1
clone_size: -
d_call: -
cdr3_nt: TGTGCCACCAGTGATGTTGTCTATGAGCAGTTCTTC
cdr3_aa: CATSDVVYEQFF

v_call: TRBV7-8
j_call: TRBJ1-4
clone_size: many
d_call: -
cdr3_nt: TGTGCCAGCAGCCATAGTCAGGGAGCTAATGAAAAACTGTTTTTT
cdr3_aa: CASSHSQGANEKLFF

v_call: TRBV7-3
j_call: TRBJ2-5
clone_size: -
d_call: -
cdr3_nt: TGTGCCAGCAGGGGGAACTACCTTTCAAAAGAGACCCAGTACTTC
cdr3_aa: CASRGNYLSKETQYF

v_call: TRBV25-1
j_call: TRBJ2-3
clone_size: -
d_call: -
cdr3_nt: TGTGCCAGCAGCTTTTCACCAGATACGCAGTATTTT
cdr3_aa: CASSFSPDTQYF

v_call: TRBV19
j_call: TRBJ1-2
clone_size: -
d_call: -
cdr3_nt: TGTGCCAGTAGTATACAGAACTATGGCTACACCTTC
cdr3_aa: CASSIQNYGYTF

v_call: TRBV5-6
j_call: TRBJ1-1
clone_size: many
d_call: -
cdr3_nt: TGTGCCAGCAGCTTGGGAAACAGTCTTGTAGCTTTCTTT
cdr3_aa: CASSLGNSLVAFF